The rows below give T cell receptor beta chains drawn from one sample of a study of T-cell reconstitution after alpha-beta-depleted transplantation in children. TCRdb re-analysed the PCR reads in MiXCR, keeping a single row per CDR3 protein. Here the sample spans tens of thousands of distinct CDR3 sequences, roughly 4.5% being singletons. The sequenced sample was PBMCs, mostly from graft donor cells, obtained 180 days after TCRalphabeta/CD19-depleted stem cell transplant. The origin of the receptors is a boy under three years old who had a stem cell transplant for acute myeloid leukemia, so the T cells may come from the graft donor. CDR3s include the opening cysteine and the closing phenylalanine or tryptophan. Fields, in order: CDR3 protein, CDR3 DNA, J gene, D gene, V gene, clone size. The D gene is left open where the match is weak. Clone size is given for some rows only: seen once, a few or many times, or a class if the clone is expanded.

CASSVAGAPRTQYF,TGTGCCAGCAGCGTAGCGGGAGCCCCAAGGACCCAGTACTTC,TRBJ2-5,.,TRBV9,many
CSVPRLAGETQYF,TGCAGCGTTCCTCGACTAGCGGGAGAGACCCAGTACTTC,TRBJ2-5,TRBD2,TRBV29-1,many
CSVDDALGHSNYGYTF,TGCAGCGTTGATGATGCCCTAGGACATAGTAACTATGGCTACACCTTC,TRBJ1-2,.,TRBV29-1,many
CASSSGPGMAETQYF,TGTGCCAGCAGTTCAGGTCCTGGGATGGCAGAGACCCAGTACTTC,TRBJ2-5,.,TRBV6-2/TRBV6-3,many
CATAIPGVDGYTF,TGTGCCACCGCAATCCCAGGGGTGGATGGCTACACCTTC,TRBJ1-2,.,TRBV27,many
CASSQVTSRANIQYF,TGCGCCAGCAGCCAGGTTACTAGCCGGGCCAACATTCAGTACTTC,TRBJ2-4,.,TRBV4-3,many
CATSRDGGLRLNSPLHF,TGTGCCACCAGCAGAGATGGGGGCCTTCGGCTTAATTCACCCCTCCACTTT,TRBJ1-6,.,TRBV15,many
CSARSRDRGPTNSPLHF,TGCAGTGCTAGGTCTCGGGACAGGGGTCCGACGAATTCACCCCTCCACTTT,TRBJ1-6,TRBD1,TRBV20-1,many
CASSYQRHEQYF,TGTGCCAGCAGTTACCAGCGGCACGAGCAGTACTTC,TRBJ2-7,.,TRBV6-6,many
CAISGGLETQYF,TGTGCCATCAGTGGGGGACTGGAGACCCAGTACTTC,TRBJ2-5,.,TRBV10-3,many
CASSSGGGPSYEQYF,TGTGCCAGCAGCTCAGGCGGGGGGCCGTCCTACGAGCAGTACTTC,TRBJ2-7,TRBD2,TRBV11-2,many
CASSAGTWGSYNEQFF,TGTGCCAGCAGCGCTGGGACCTGGGGCTCCTACAATGAGCAGTTCTTC,TRBJ2-1,.,TRBV5-6,many
CATRSDRVKTDTQYF,TGTGCCACCAGATCGGACAGGGTCAAAACAGATACGCAGTATTTT,TRBJ2-3,TRBD1,TRBV24-1,many
CASSSLADYTDTQYF,TGTGCCAGCAGCTCTTTAGCGGACTACACAGATACGCAGTATTTT,TRBJ2-3,.,TRBV7-2,many
CASLTGNPYSYNEQFF,TGTGCCAGCCTAACAGGGAATCCTTACTCCTACAATGAGCAGTTCTTC,TRBJ2-1,.,TRBV28,many
CASSPRQGNTEAFF,TGCGCCAGCAGCCCGAGACAGGGGAACACTGAAGCTTTCTTT,TRBJ1-1,TRBD1,TRBV5-1,many
CASSFGQAARANTQYF,TGCGCCAGCAGCTTCGGCCAGGCGGCTAGAGCAAATACGCAGTATTTT,TRBJ2-3,.,TRBV5-1,.
CASSRPDLVGQPQHF,TGTGCCAGCAGCCGACCCGACCTGGTGGGTCAGCCCCAGCATTTT,TRBJ1-5,.,TRBV16,many
CASSPEPGRVTEAFF,TGTGCCAGCTCACCTGAGCCGGGACGAGTCACTGAAGCTTTCTTT,TRBJ1-1,.,TRBV18,many
CASSQETRSDEKLFF,TGCGCCAGCAGCCAAGAGACTAGGTCGGATGAAAAACTGTTTTTT,TRBJ1-4,.,TRBV4-3,many
CASRPHSSSTDTQYF,TGTGCCAGTAGGCCACACAGTTCCTCCACAGATACGCAGTATTTT,TRBJ2-3,.,TRBV19,few
CASSEAGFNEQFF,TGTGCCAGCAGCGAAGCAGGGTTCAATGAGCAGTTCTTC,TRBJ2-1,.,TRBV7-9,many
CASSLTSGDTDTQYF,TGTGCCAGCAGCTTGACTAGCGGGGACACAGATACGCAGTATTTT,TRBJ2-3,TRBD2,TRBV5-6,many
CASSLTPTGGGEKLFF,TGTGCCAGCAGCTTAACACCGACAGGTGGGGGAGAAAAACTGTTTTTT,TRBJ1-4,.,TRBV7-2,many
CASSPGPGREKLFF,TGTGCCAGCAGCCCGGGACCCGGACGTGAAAAACTGTTTTTT,TRBJ1-4,.,TRBV7-8,many
CASSAHTSGGYTDTQYF,TGTGCCAGCAGCGCTCACACTAGCGGGGGATACACAGATACGCAGTATTTT,TRBJ2-3,TRBD2,TRBV9,many
CSVDFGGSRNEQFF,TGCAGCGTCGACTTTGGTGGCTCTCGGAATGAGCAGTTCTTC,TRBJ2-1,.,TRBV29-1,few
CASSFGSDYNEQFF,TGTGCCAGCAGTTTCGGCAGCGACTACAATGAGCAGTTCTTC,TRBJ2-1,.,TRBV12-3/TRBV12-4,many
CSARNLRDSPLHF,TGCAGTGCTAGAAATCTGAGGGATTCACCCCTCCACTTT,TRBJ1-6,.,TRBV20-1,many
CASSLDRGTSGANVLTF,TGTGCCAGCAGTTTGGACAGGGGGACTTCTGGGGCCAACGTCCTGACTTTC,TRBJ2-6,TRBD1,TRBV27,many
CASSPWTGLNEQFF,TGTGCCAGCAGCCCATGGACAGGGTTAAATGAGCAGTTCTTC,TRBJ2-1,TRBD1,TRBV11-2,many
CASIGTPPNTEAFF,TGTGCCAGCATTGGGACACCACCGAACACTGAAGCTTTCTTT,TRBJ1-1,.,TRBV6-1,many
CASNSGTWNSPLHF,TGTGCCAGCAACTCCGGGACTTGGAATTCACCCCTCCACTTT,TRBJ1-6,.,TRBV6-2/TRBV6-3,many
CASSLVVAGGGDTQYF,TGCGCCAGCAGCTTGGTCGTAGCGGGGGGCGGGGATACGCAGTATTTT,TRBJ2-3,TRBD2,TRBV5-1,many
CAISDLAGSSYEQYF,TGTGCCATCAGTGACCTAGCGGGGTCCTCCTACGAGCAGTACTTC,TRBJ2-7,TRBD2,TRBV10-3,many
CASGLGTPYNSPLHF,TGTGCCAGCGGATTAGGGACACCTTATAATTCACCCCTCCACTTT,TRBJ1-6,.,TRBV27,many
CASSPPLGGGRNEQFF,TGTGCCAGCAGCCCTCCCCTCGGGGGGGGCAGGAATGAGCAGTTCTTC,TRBJ2-1,TRBD2,TRBV12-3/TRBV12-4,many
CASSQEAGATSTDTQYF,TGCGCCAGCAGCCAAGAGGCGGGGGCCACTAGCACAGATACGCAGTATTTT,TRBJ2-3,.,TRBV4-3,many
CASSLRLSTTNTDTQYF,TGTGCCAGCAGCTTACGGTTGTCCACGACTAACACAGATACGCAGTATTTT,TRBJ2-3,.,TRBV11-2,many
CAIRGTGATDTQYF,TGTGCCATCAGGGGGACAGGAGCCACAGATACGCAGTATTTT,TRBJ2-3,TRBD1,TRBV10-3,many
CAISVGRRSTDTQYF,TGTGCCATCAGTGTAGGCAGGAGGAGCACAGATACGCAGTATTTT,TRBJ2-3,.,TRBV10-3,many
CASSFYGGDTQYF,TGTGCCAGCAGTTTCTATGGCGGGGATACGCAGTATTTT,TRBJ2-3,.,TRBV6-5,many
CASSTNRGVPEAFF,TGTGCCAGCAGCACTAACAGGGGAGTGCCTGAAGCTTTCTTT,TRBJ1-1,TRBD1,TRBV7-2,many
CSARDFSGGTDTQYF,TGCAGTGCTAGAGATTTTAGCGGCGGAACAGATACGCAGTATTTT,TRBJ2-3,.,TRBV20-1,many
CASSPPGLPYGYTF,TGCGCCAGCAGCCCGCCGGGGCTACCCTATGGCTACACCTTC,TRBJ1-2,.,TRBV4-3,many
CASRLGDTQYF,TGTGCCAGTCGACTAGGGGATACGCAGTATTTT,TRBJ2-3,.,TRBV12-3/TRBV12-4,many
CASAFGANQPQHF,TGTGCCAGCGCTTTCGGGGCCAATCAGCCCCAGCATTTT,TRBJ1-5,.,TRBV12-3/TRBV12-4,many
CASSFSGGFTGELFF,TGCGCCAGCAGCTTTAGCGGGGGGTTCACCGGGGAGCTGTTTTTT,TRBJ2-2,TRBD2,TRBV5-1,many
CASSLDRLTYEQYF,TGTGCCAGCAGCTTAGACAGATTAACCTACGAGCAGTACTTC,TRBJ2-7,.,TRBV7-9,many
CATSRYRQKENYGYTF,TGTGCCACCAGCAGATACCGACAGAAGGAAAACTATGGCTACACCTTC,TRBJ1-2,.,TRBV15,many
CSATWGTGRETQYF,TGCAGTGCTACCTGGGGAACAGGAAGGGAGACCCAGTACTTC,TRBJ2-5,.,TRBV20-1,many
CASSPRRGFPTDTQYF,TGTGCCAGCAGCCCCCGCCGGGGGTTCCCCACAGATACGCAGTATTTT,TRBJ2-3,.,TRBV12-3/TRBV12-4,many
CVSSFGRANQPQHF,TGTGTCAGCAGTTTTGGCAGGGCTAACCAGCCCCAGCATTTT,TRBJ1-5,.,TRBV12-3/TRBV12-4,many
CASSFLPGGGGETQYF,TGTGCCAGCAGTTTCCTCCCCGGCGGGGGCGGAGAGACCCAGTACTTC,TRBJ2-5,.,TRBV12-3/TRBV12-4,many
CASSLEGLGSPLHF,TGTGCCAGCAGTTTAGAAGGGCTGGGTTCACCCCTCCACTTT,TRBJ1-6,.,TRBV12-3/TRBV12-4,many